This T cell receptor (beta chain) came from a study of patients and donors after allogeneic stem cell transplantation. The CDR3 loop spans 17 amino acids. With 5 bases clipped from V and 4 bases from J, the junction kept 13 bases outside the gene matches. CDR1 SGHVS and CDR2 FNYEAQ come from the germline V gene. One entry per CDR3 protein results from TCRdb running MiXCR on the RT-PCR reads. In the table there are roughly 940,000 distinct CDR3 sequences, under 20% of which are singletons. V and J are TRBV7-6 and TRBJ2-7; 11 bases align to TRBD2. The specimen was blood, either unsorted or a sorted T cell fraction (not recorded which). This receptor was taken from a human donor who was either an allogeneic HSCT recipient or a stem cell or donor lymphocyte infusion donor (not recorded which). It is not recorded whose cells these are; they may come from a transplant donor. CDR3 nucleotide sequence: TGTGCCAGCAGCCCAGGGAGTCTAGCGGGAGGCGGGTACGAGCAGTACTTC. Translation: CASSPGSLAGGGYEQYF.